What follows is one T cell receptor beta chain and its context. This clonotype was counted between two and nine times. What this receptor recognizes is not known. There are no base qualities to consult, and no much larger clone falls within one base. Every donor in the study was a healthy Caucasian. The twin cohort consisted of three pairs of female monozygotic twins, all aged 18 to 29 years. Positive isolation kits from Invitrogen were used to isolate CD4+ and CD8+ T cell populations. The library was made by 5' RACE. The sequencing machine was an Illumina HiSeq 2000. A universal primer binding site was added through template switching, and the final cDNA carried a unique molecular identifier so that TCR cDNA molecules could be counted accurately. Specific primers in the conserved constant-segment region were used to synthesize first-strand cDNA for the TCR alpha and beta chains. To control for contamination, every cDNA library carried two barcodes: a SMART-Mk sample barcode plus Illumina barcodes. TruSeq adapter sequences, together with Illumina sample barcodes, were added in two successive PCR steps. TCR alpha and beta cDNA libraries were sequenced on the Illumina HiSeq platform with custom primers. Concerning the study's data processing: Unique molecular identifiers were extracted from raw reads with MiGEC, and CDR3 positions were determined with MiXCR. Recombination models were inferred per individual with the repgenHMM and IGoR tools using an EM algorithm. Shared clonotype analysis was performed with the tcR package in R, normalizing sharing by the product of cloneset sizes. Out-of-frame nonproductive sequences were analyzed to study raw recombination free of thymic and clonal selection effects. Through fastp at Q25 and MiXCR, TCRdb rebuilt clones from the public reads, retaining in-frame beta chains. Every entry covers one CDR3 protein and lists the most common genes and DNA from its rows. It is TCRdb's table, rather than the study itself, that gives the V and J calls and clone size. For this sample there are approximately 230,000 distinct CDR3 sequences; over 5.5% appear just once. The top ten hold about 14% of the sample.

The data originate from a study of identical twins (dated by TCRdb to the mid-2010s). Regarding the study in general: TCR alpha and beta repertoires from monozygotic twins, unrelated adults of various ages and cord blood were deep-sequenced to test whether fetal clonotypes persist. To rule out contamination, replicate twin experiments were performed at different times with different library preparation protocols.

Findings and caveats that apply to the study as a whole: The excess sharing between twins in beta out-of-frame sequences was weaker because fewer shared sequences reduced the signal-to-noise ratio. Abundant cord blood beta clonotypes carried fewer insertions; young adult naive repertoires showed a weaker similar trend, while memory repertoires showed none. Conclusions relied on cross-sectional statistical analysis, since the same donors could not be followed over many years. Out-of-frame TCR alpha sequences shared between twins showed an excess of low generation-probability sequences compared with coincidental sharing between unrelated individuals. Recombination models systematically underestimated out-of-frame TCR alpha sharing in monozygotic twins but agreed with sharing between unrelated individuals. Invariant T cells such as MAIT and iNKT could partly confound zero-insertion analyses, though diverse VJ usage argued against this for most clonotypes.

The junction shows trimming of 2 bases on V and 6 bases on J, and the gene matches do not reach 13 bases of it. From the germline V gene, CDR1 is SGHTA and CDR2 is FQGNSA. The CDR3 covers 17 residues, taking in both the cysteine and the phenylalanine. Just the 51-base CDR3 DNA is kept, in frame starting at base 1. The sample was also reused in another study, on T cells expressing NK-cell markers. From the second report: In sorted CD3+CD56+NKG2C+, CD3+CD56+NKG2C- and CD3+CD56-NKG2C+ T-cell subsets from several donors, TCR beta-chain repertoires were profiled. Seven of the eight sequenced donors were HCMV-seropositive and one was HCMV-seronegative. In several experiments an anti-gammadeltaTCR antibody was added to restrict sorting to alphabetaTCR-expressing T cells. For 5 or 6 donors, the dominant CD3+CD56+NKG2C+ clonotypes were among the top 10 CD8+ clonotypes and accounted for 1.0-7.0% of CD8+ T cells. Those dominant clonotypes were again the most abundant among CD3+CD56-NKG2C+ cells in several donors, at roughly 25-60.1%. Whether the expanded NKG2C-expressing T cell clones were specific for HCMV antigens was left unclear. The eight sequenced donors were randomly selected healthy volunteers, three men and five women. HCMV serostatus was determined by detecting HCMV-specific IgG in serum with a commercial ELISA kit. Reads were demultiplexed and grouped by UMI with MIGEC, and clonotypes were assembled and quantified with MiTCR. To remove erroneous sequences, TCR cDNA sequences were retained only when supported by two or more reads. Downstream repertoire analysis used the tcR package, and clonotypes were matched across fractions by CDR3 nucleotide sequence plus V segment. VDJmatch was used to annotate antigen specificity against VDJdb, with one amino acid substitution in CDR3 permitted.

This sequence was found in a woman aged 18-35 years in good health. What was sequenced was CD8+ T cells sorted from blood. The chain is encoded by TRBV7-2 joined to TRBJ2-3, and TRBD2 matches 8 of the central bases. The DNA reads TGTGCCAGCAGCTTATCACAAGCGGGAGCACCTTCGGATACGCAGTATTTT. Protein translation: CASSLSQAGAPSDTQYF.